The T cell receptor (beta chain) described here comes from a study of blood T cells in healthy people across ages. Using a J-beta primer mix together with a sample-barcoded 5' primer, a second PCR was run for about 7 to 12 cycles. TCRdb re-analysed the 5' RACE reads in MiXCR, keeping a single row per CDR3 protein. Here the sample spans about 1.6 million distinct CDR3 sequences, about 32% being singletons. This clonotype was seen only a few times. Sequenced material: blood. This clonotype originated in a woman aged 30 to 39 in good health.

CDR3 protein: CASSKGGSSYNSPLHF. For the CDR3, the DNA is TGTGCCAGCAGTAAAGGGGGGAGCTCCTATAATTCACCCCTCCACTTT. This chain connects TRBV2 to TRBJ1-6, with D possibly TRBD1 on 6 matching bases. V was cut by 5 bases and J by 0 bases, with 11 bases left in between. Germline lookup yields CDR1 SNHLY and CDR2 FYNNEI. There are 16 residues in the CDR3.